The entry below gives a single TCR beta chain sequence along with its context. Its antigen is not known. This record comes from a study of CD8 T cells in ankylosing spondylitis. Study findings and constraints: Matched ankylosing spondylitis synovial fluid reportedly contained a significantly enriched population of disease-linked clones.

From the 5' RACE reads, TCRdb called clonotypes with MiXCR, one entry per CDR3 protein. Of nearly 350,000 distinct CDR3 sequences in the sample, roughly 14% are singletons; the top ten hold approximately 1.1%. V gave up 6 bases and J gave up 7 bases; unmatched junction bases: 12. CDR1 is SGDLS and CDR2 is YYNGEE in the germline V gene. The CDR3 loop spans 15 amino acids. J is TRBJ2-2 and V is TRBV9; 7 bases agree with TRBD1. Sequenced sample: blood, either unsorted or a sorted T cell fraction (not recorded which). This clonotype originated in a male donor with ankylosing spondylitis or in good health (not recorded which). As DNA, the CDR3 is TGTGCCAGCACGCCTCTCTCACAGGGGATCGGGGAGCTGTTTTTT. Its translation is CASTPLSQGIGELFF.